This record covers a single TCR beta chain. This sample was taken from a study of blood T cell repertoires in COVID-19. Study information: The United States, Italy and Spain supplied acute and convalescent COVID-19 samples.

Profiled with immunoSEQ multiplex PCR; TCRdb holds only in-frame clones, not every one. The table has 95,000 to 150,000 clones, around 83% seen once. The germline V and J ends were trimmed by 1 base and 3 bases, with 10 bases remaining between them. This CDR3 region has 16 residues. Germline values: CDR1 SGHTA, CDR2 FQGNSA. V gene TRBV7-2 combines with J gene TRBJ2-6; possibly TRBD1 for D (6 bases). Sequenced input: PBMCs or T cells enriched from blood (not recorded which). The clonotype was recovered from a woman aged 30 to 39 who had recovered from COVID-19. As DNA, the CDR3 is TGTGCCAGCAGCTTAGGCAGGGGATATGGGGCCAACGTCCTGACTTTC. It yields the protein CASSLGRGYGANVLTF.